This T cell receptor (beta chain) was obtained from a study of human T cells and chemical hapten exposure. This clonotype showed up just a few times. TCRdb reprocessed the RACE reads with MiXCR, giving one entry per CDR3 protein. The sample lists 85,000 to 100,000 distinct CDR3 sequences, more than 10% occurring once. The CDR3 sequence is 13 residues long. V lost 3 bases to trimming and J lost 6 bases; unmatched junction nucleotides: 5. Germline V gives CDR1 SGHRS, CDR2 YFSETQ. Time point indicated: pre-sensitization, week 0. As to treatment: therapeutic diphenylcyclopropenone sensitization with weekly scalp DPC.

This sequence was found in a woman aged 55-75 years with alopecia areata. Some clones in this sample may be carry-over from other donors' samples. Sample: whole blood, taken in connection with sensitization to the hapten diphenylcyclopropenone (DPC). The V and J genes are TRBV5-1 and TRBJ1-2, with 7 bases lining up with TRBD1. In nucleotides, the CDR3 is TGCGCCAGCAGCTCAACAGGGGAAGATGGCTACACCTTC. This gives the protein CASSSTGEDGYTF.